This T cell receptor (beta chain) was recovered during a study of chemoradiotherapy in HPV16-positive cancers. Concerning this clone: Its target is unknown.

V dropped 4 bases and J dropped 5; count of bases not matched to a gene: 11. The CDR3 loop spans 16 amino acids. CDR1 and CDR2 from the germline V gene are SGHRS and YFSETQ. Generated by immunoSEQ multiplex PCR, the TCRdb table keeps only in-frame clones and is missing some. This table holds 23,000 or so clones, roughly nine tenths found once. The study's findings and limits: Functional assays defining HPV-specific T cells used only two HPV16-positive patients. During treatment, candidate HPV-specific clones and E7-related motifs expanded in tumor.

This receptor was obtained from a human donor with HPV-associated anogenital cancer. The sample consisted of blood, taken from a patient who underwent chemoradiotherapy. The V call is TRBV5-1, the J call TRBJ2-3, with TRBD1 matching over 9 bases. CDR3 sequence: CASSKRTGAVLDTQYF. The CDR3 DNA reads as TGCGCCAGCAGCAAGAGGACAGGGGCTGTGTTAGATACGCAGTATTTT.